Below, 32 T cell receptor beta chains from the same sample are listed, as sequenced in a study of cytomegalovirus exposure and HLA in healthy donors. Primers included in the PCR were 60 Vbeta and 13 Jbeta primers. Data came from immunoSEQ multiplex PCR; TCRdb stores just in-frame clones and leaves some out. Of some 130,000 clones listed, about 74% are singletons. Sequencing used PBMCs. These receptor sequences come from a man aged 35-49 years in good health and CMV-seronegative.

The CDR3 is CATSRDSTGGVANGYTF. Here the CDR3 DNA reads TGTGCCACCAGCAGAGACTCGACAGGGGGGGTCGCAAATGGCTACACCTTC. The chain joins TRBV15 to TRBJ1-2; 9 bases map to TRBD1. The CDR3 is made up of 17 amino acids. Germline loops: CDR1 LNHNV, CDR2 YYDKDF (reference sequence). J lost 6 bases, V lost 0 bases, and 11 bases had no gene match.

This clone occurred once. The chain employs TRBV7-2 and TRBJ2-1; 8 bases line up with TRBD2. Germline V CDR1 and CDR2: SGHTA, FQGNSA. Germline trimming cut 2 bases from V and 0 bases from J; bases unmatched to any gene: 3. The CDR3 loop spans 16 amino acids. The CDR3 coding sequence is TGTGCCAGCAGCTTATTTGCGGGGGGCTCCTACAATGAGCAGTTCTTC. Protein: CASSLFAGGSYNEQFF.

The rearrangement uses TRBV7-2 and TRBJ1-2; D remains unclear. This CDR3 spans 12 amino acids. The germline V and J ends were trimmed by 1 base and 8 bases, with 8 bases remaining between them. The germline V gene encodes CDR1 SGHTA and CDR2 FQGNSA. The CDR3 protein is CASSLGEQGYTF. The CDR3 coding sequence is TGTGCCAGCAGCTTAGGTGAGCAAGGCTACACCTTC.

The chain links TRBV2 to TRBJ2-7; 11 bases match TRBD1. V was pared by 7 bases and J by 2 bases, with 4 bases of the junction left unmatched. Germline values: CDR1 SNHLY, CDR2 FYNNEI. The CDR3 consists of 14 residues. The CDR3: CASTQGQGAYEQYF. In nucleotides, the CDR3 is TGTGCCAGCACCCAGGGACAGGGGGCCTACGAGCAGTACTTC.

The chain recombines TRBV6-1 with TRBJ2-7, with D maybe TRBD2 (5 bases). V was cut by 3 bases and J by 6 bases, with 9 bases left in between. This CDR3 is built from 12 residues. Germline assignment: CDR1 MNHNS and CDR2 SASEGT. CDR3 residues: CASSDLGGEQYF. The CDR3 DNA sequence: TGTGCCAGCAGTGATCTAGGAGGCGAGCAGTACTTC.

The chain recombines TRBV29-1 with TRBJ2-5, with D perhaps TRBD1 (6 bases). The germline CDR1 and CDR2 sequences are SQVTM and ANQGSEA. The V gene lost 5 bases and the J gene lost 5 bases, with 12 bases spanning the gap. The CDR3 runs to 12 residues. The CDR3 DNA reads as TGCAGCGTTCGTACAGGGAAGGAGACCCAGTACTTC. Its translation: CSVRTGKETQYF.

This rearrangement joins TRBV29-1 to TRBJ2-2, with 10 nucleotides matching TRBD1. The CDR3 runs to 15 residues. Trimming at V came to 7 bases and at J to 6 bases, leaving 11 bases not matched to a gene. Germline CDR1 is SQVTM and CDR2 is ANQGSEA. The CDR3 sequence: CSAQFGTGVPGELFF. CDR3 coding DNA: TGCAGCGCCCAGTTCGGGACAGGGGTCCCCGGGGAGCTGTTTTTT.

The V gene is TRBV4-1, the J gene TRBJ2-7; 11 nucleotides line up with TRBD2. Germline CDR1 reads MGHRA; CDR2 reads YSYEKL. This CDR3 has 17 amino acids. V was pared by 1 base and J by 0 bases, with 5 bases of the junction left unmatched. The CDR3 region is CASSQVAGLAGSYEQYF. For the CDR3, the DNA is TGCGCCAGCAGCCAAGTGGCCGGACTAGCGGGCTCCTACGAGCAGTACTTC.

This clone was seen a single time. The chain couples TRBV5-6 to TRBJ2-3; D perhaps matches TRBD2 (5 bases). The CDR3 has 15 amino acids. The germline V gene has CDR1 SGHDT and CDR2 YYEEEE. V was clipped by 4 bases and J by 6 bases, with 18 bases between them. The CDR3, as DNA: TGTGCCAGCAGCCTATACCCCACCAGGAGGGATACGCAGTATTTT. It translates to CASSLYPTRRDTQYF.

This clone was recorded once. The CDR3 region is CASTEGLGGSGEQFF. The CDR3 DNA reads as TGCGCCAGCACGGAGGGACTAGGGGGGTCGGGTGAGCAGTTCTTC. J is TRBJ2-1 and V is TRBV5-1; 8 nucleotides line up with TRBD2. The CDR3 consists of 15 residues. Germline trimming cut 6 bases from V and 9 bases from J; bases unmatched to any gene: 14. Germline values: CDR1 SGHRS, CDR2 YFSETQ.

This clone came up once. The CDR3 reads CASSRGNYGYTF. The CDR3 DNA reads TGTGCCAGCAGCAGGGGTAACTATGGCTACACCTTC. V and J are TRBV6-4 and TRBJ1-2; tentatively, D is TRBD1 (6 bases). Trimming took 6 bases from V and 1 from J, leaving 6 bases between them. Per the germline V gene, CDR1 is MRHNA and CDR2 is SNTAGT. This CDR3 spans 12 amino acids.

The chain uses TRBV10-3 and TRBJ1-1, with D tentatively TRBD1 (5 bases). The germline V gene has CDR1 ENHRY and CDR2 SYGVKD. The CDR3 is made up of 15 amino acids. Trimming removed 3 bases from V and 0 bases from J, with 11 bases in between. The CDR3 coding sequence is TGTGCCATCAGTGAATCAGGGAGGGTGAACACTGAAGCTTTCTTT. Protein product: CAISESGRVNTEAFF.

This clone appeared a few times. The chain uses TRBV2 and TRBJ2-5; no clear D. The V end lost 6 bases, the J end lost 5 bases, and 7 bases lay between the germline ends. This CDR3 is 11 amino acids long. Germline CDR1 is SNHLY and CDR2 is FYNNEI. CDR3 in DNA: TGTGCCAGCAGGACTCTGGAGACCCAGTACTTC. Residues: CASRTLETQYF.

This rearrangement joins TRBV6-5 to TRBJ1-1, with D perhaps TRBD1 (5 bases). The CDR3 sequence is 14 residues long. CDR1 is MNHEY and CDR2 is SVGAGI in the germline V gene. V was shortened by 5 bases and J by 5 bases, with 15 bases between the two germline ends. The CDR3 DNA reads TGTGCCAGCAGTCTCTCGGGTGGGGGGACTGAAGCTTTCTTT. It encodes CASSLSGGGTEAFF.

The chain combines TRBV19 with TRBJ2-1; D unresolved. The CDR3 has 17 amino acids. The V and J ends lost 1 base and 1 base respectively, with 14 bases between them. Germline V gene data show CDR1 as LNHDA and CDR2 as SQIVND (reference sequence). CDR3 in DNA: TGTGCCAGTAGTATAGGAGCAGGAAGAGATTCCTACAATGAGCAGTTCTTC. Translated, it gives CASSIGAGRDSYNEQFF.

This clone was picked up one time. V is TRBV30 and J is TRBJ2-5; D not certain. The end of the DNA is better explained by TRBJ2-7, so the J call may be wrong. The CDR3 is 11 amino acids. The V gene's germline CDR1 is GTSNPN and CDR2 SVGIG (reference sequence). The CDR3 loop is CAWRFLHEQYF. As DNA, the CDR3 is TGTGCCTGGAGGTTTCTCCACGAGCAGTACTTC.

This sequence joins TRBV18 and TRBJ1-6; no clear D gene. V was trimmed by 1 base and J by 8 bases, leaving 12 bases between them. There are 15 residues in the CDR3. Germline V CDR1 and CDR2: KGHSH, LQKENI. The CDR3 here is CASSPQAPRDSPLHF. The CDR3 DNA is TGTGCCAGCTCACCACAGGCCCCGAGGGATTCACCCCTCCACTTT.

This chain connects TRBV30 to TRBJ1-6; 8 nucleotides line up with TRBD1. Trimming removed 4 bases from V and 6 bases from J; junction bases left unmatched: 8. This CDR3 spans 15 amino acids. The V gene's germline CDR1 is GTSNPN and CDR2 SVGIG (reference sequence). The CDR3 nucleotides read TGTGCCTGGACTACCGGGACAGGCTCTAATTCACCCCTCCACTTT. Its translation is CAWTTGTGSNSPLHF.

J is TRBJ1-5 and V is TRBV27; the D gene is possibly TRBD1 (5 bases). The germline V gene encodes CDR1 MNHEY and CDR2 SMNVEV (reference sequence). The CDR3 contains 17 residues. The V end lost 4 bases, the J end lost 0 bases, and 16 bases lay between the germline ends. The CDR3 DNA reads TGTGCCAGCAGTTCCCTACAGGCCCCATATAGCAATCAGCCCCAGCATTTT. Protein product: CASSSLQAPYSNQPQHF.

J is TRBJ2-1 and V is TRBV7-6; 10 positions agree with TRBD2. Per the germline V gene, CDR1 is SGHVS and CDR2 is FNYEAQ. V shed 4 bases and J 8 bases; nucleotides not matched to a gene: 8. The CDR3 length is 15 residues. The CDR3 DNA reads TGTGCCAGCAGCTGGCTAGCGGGAGCTCTTGATGAGCAGTTCTTC. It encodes CASSWLAGALDEQFF.

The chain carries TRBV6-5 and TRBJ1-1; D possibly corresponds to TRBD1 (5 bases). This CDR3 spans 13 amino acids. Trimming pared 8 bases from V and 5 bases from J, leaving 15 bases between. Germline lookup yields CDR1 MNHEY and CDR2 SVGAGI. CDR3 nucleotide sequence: TGTGCCAGCTCAAGCCCAGGGCGAACTGAAGCTTTCTTT. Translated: CASSSPGRTEAFF.

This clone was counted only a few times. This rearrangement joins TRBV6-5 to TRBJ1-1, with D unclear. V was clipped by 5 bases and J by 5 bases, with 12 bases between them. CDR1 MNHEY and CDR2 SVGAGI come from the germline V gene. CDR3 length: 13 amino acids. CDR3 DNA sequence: TGTGCCAGCAGTAAGGAAGGAGGGACTGAAGCTTTCTTT. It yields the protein CASSKEGGTEAFF.

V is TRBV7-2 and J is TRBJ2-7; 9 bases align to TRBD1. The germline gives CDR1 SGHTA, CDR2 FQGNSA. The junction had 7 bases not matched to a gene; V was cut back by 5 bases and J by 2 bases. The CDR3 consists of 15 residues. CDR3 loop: CASSITGGRAYEQYF. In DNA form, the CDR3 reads TGTGCCAGCAGCATCACAGGGGGCCGGGCCTACGAGCAGTACTTC.

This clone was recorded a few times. The CDR3 here is CASSKGGTGKSNSYEQYF. DNA for the CDR3: TGTGCCAGCAGCAAAGGAGGGACAGGGAAATCCAACTCCTACGAGCAGTACTTC. The chain links TRBV21-1 to TRBJ2-7; whether TRBD1, the table's D call, matches the DNA was not checked. TRBV21-1 is designated a pseudogene. CDR3 length equals 18 residues.

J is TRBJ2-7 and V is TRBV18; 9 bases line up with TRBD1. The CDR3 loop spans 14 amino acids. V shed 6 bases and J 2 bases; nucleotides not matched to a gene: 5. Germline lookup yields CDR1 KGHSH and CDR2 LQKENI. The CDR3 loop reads CASSGGQGTYEQYF. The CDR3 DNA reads TGTGCCAGCTCGGGGGGACAGGGAACCTACGAGCAGTACTTC.

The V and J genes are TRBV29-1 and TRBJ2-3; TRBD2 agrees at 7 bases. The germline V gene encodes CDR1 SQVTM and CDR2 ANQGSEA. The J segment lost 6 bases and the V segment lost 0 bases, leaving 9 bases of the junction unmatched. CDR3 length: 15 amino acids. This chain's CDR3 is CSVEDRGRAPDTQYF. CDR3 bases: TGCAGCGTTGAAGATCGTGGGAGGGCCCCGGATACGCAGTATTTT.

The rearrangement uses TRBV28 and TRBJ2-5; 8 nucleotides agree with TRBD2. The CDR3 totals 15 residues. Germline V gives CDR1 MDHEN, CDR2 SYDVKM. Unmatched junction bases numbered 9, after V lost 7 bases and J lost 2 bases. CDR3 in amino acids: CASTRSGTLQETQYF. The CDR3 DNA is TGTGCCAGCACCCGTAGCGGGACCCTTCAAGAGACCCAGTACTTC.

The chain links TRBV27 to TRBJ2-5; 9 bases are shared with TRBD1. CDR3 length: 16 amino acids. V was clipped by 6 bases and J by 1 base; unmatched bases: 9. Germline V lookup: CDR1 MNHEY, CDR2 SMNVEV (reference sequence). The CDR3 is CASRGGTGIFQETQYF. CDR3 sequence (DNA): TGTGCCAGCAGGGGGGGGACAGGGATCTTCCAAGAGACCCAGTACTTC.

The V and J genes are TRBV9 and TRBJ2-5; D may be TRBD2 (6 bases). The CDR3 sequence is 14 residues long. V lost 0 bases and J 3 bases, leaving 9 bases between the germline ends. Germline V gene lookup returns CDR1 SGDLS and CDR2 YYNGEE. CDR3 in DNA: TGTGCCAGCAGCGTAGTCGGAGGGGAAGAGACCCAGTACTTC. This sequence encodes CASSVVGGEETQYF.

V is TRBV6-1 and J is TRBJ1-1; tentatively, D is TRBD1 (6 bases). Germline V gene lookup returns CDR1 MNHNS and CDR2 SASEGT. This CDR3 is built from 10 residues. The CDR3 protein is CAGGRTEAFF. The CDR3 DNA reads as TGTGCGGGGGGGCGAACTGAAGCTTTCTTT.

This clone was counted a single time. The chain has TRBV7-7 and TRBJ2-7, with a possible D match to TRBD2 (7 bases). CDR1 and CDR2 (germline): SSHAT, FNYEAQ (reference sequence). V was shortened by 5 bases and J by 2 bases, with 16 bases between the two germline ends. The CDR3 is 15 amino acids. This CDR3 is CASSPGEGVAYEQYF. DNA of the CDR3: TGTGCCAGCAGCCCGGGGGAGGGGGTGGCCTACGAGCAGTACTTC.

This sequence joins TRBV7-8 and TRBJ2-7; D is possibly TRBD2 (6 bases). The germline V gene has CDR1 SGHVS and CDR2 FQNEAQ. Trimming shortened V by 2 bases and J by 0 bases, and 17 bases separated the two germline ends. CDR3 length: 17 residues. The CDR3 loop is CASSLKVASGYSYEQYF. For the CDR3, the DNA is TGTGCCAGCAGCTTAAAGGTGGCAAGCGGGTACTCCTACGAGCAGTACTTC.